The text below deals with one T cell receptor beta chain. Per the authors' pipeline: Quantification of nucleated cells was approximated via reference gene primer amplification. The method was immunoSEQ multiplex PCR; TCRdb's version includes in-frame clones alone and lacks a portion of them. V and J calls and clone size are copied from that table; D and trimming were computed from the DNA. The data hold approximately 190,000 clones, with around 84% observed a single time. The record originates from a study of blood T cell repertoires in COVID-19. Study-level information: The samples span acute and convalescent COVID-19 from the United States, Italy and Spain. T cells, B-cell-depleted T cells, or PBMCs provided the cDNA or gDNA that served as material.

The CDR3 is 15 amino acids. V was clipped by 3 bases and J by 0 bases; unmatched bases: 4. Germline V gene data show CDR1 as SGDLS and CDR2 as YYNGEE. Source material: peripheral blood. This rearrangement joins TRBV9 to TRBJ2-5, with 8 bases identical to TRBD2. This receptor was obtained from a man of 80 years or more with acute or convalescent COVID-19. CDR3 amino acids: CASSGIAGYQETQYF. The CDR3 DNA is TGTGCCAGCAGCGGAATAGCGGGGTACCAAGAGACCCAGTACTTC.